Included here is one TCR beta chain sequence, with context. Its antigen is still unknown. The ends were cut back, 4 bases at V and 1 base at J, with 13 bases in the middle. Germline V gene data show CDR1 as SGHVS and CDR2 as FQNEAQ. The CDR3 is 15 amino acids. This sample was included in a study of CD8+CD57+ T cells in acquired aplastic anemia. About the study: Mean DNA quantity obtained from sorted CD4+ and CD8+ cells was 3 to 4 ug. Whole-study results and caveats: Approximately 30 CD8+ CDR3 sequences were shared between patients and controls.

According to the study, genomic DNA was the template for TCR beta VDJ and CDR3 profiling. MiXCR, run by TCRdb on the reads, gives a single entry per CDR3 protein. This table holds 150,000 to 200,000 distinct CDR3 sequences, roughly 64% found once. This clonotype was obtained from a human donor with severe aplastic anemia or a healthy control (not recorded which). The J gene is TRBJ1-1, the V gene TRBV7-8; no clear D gene. Sequenced input: sorted CD4+, CD8+, or CD8+CD57+ T cells (not recorded which) from PBMCs. In DNA, the CDR3 is TGTGCCAGCAGCTCTAGGGTTGGCACGAACACTGAAGCTTTCTTT. It encodes CASSSRVGTNTEAFF.